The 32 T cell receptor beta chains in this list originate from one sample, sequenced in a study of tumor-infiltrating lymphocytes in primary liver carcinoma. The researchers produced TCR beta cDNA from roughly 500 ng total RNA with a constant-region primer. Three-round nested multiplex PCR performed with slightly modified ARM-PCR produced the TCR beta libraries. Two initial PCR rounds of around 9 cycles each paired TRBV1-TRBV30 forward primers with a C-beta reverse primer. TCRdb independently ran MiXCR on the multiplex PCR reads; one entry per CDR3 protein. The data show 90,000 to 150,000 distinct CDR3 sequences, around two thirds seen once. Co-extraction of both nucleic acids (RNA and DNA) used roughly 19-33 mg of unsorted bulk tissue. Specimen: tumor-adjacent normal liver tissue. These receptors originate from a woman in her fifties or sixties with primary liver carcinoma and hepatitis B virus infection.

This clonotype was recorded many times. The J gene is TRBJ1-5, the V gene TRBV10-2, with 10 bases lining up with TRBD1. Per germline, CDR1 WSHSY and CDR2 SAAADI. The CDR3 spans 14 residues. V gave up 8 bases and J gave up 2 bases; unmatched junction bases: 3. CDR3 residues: CASAGTGGNQPQHF. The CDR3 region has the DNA TGCGCCAGCGCTGGGACAGGGGGCAATCAGCCCCAGCATTTT.

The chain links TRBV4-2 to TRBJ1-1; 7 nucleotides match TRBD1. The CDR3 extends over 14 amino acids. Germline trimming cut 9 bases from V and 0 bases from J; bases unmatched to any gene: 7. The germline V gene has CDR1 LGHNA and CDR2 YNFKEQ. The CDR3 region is CARSPGQLNTEAFF. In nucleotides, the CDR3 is TGTGCCAGGAGTCCGGGACAGCTGAACACTGAAGCTTTCTTT.

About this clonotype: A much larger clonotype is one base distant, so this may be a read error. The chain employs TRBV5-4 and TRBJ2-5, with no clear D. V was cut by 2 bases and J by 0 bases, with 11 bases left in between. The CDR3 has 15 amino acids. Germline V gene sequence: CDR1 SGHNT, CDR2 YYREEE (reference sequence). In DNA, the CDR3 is TGTGCCAGCAGCTTCAAGGCGGTACACCAAGAGACCCAGTACTTC. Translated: CASSFKAVHQETQYF.

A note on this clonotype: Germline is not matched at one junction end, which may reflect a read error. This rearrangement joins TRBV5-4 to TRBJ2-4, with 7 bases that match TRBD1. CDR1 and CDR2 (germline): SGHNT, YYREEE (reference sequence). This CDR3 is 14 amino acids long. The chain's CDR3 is CSSSVTGELNIQYF. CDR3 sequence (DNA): TGTTCCAGCAGCGTCACAGGGGAGCTAAACATTCAGTACTTC.

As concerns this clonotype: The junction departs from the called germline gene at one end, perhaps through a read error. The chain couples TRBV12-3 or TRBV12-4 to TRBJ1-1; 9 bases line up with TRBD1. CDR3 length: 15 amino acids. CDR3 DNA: TGTGCCAACAGTCTCGGACAGGGGAGGAGAACTGAAGCTTTCTTT. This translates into CANSLGQGRRTEAFF.

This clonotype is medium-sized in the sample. The DNA for the CDR3 is TGTGCCAGCAGCACATATGGACAGCCCGGTGGCTACACCTTC. Translation gives CASSTYGQPGGYTF. The J gene is TRBJ1-2, the V gene TRBV11-2; D is possibly TRBD1 (6 bases). V was cut by 5 bases and J by 7 bases, with 17 bases left in between. The CDR3 is 14 amino acids. Looked up from germline, CDR1 is SGHAT and CDR2 is FQNNGV.

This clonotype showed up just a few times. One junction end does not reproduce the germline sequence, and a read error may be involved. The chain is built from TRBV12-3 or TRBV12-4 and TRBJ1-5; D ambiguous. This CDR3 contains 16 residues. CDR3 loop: CASSFSPQISNQSHHF. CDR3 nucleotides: TGTGCCAGCAGTTTCAGTCCACAGATAAGCAATCAGTCCCATCATTTT.

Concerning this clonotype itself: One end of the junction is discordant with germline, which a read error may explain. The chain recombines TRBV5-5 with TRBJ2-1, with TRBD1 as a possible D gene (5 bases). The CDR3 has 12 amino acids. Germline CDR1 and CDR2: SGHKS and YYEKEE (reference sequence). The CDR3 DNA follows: TGTGCCACCAGCCAACAGGTTAATGAGCAGTCCTTC. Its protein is CATSQQVNEQSF.

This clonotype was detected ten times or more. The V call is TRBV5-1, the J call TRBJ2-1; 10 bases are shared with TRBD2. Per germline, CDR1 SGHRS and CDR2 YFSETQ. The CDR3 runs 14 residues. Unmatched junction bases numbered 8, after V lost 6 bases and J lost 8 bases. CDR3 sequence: CASKSGRAEDEQFF. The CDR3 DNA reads TGCGCCAGCAAAAGCGGGAGGGCCGAGGATGAGCAGTTCTTC.

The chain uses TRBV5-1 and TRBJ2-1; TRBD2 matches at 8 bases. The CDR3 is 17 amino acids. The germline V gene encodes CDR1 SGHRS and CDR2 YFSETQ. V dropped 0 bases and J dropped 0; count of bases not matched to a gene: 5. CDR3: CASSLDPSGGSYNEQFF. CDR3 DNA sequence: TGCGCCAGCAGCTTGGATCCGAGCGGGGGCTCCTACAATGAGCAGTTCTTC.

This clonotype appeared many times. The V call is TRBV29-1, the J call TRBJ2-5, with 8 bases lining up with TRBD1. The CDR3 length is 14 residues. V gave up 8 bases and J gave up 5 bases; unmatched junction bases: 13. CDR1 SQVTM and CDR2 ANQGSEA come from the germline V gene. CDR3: CSSTRPDRGETQYF. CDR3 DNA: TGCAGCTCCACGAGGCCCGACAGGGGTGAGACCCAGTACTTC. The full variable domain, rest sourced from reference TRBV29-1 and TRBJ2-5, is SAVISQKPSRDICQRGTSLTIQCQVDSQVTMMFWYRQQPGQSLTLIATANQGSEATYESGFVIDKFPISRPNLTFSTLTVSNMSPEDSSIYLCSSTRPDRGETQYFGPGTRLLVL.

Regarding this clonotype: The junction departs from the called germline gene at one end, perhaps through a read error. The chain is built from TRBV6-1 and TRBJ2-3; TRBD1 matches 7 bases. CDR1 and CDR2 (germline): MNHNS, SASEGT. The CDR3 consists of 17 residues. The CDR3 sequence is CARSERTGESGTDTQYF. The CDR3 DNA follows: TGTGCCAGGAGTGAGAGGACAGGCGAGAGTGGCACAGATACGCAGTATTTT.

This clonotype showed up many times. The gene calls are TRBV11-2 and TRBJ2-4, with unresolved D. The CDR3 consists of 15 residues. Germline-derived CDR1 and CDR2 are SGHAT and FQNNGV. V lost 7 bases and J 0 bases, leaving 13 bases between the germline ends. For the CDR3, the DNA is TGTGCCAGCACCACTTCGGCGGTAGCCAAAAACATTCAGTACTTC. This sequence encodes CASTTSAVAKNIQYF.

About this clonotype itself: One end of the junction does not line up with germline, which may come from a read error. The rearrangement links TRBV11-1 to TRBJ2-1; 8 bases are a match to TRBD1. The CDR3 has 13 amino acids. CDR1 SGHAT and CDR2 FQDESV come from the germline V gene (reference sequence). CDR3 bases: TGTACTAGCAGATACAGGGGGATCTTTGAGCGGTTCTTC. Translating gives CTSRYRGIFERFF.

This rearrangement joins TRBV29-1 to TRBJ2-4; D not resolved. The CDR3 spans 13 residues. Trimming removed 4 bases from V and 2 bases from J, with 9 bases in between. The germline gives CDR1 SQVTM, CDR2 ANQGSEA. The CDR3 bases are TGCAGCGTTGTGGGTAAGACCAAAAACATTCAGTACTTC. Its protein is CSVVGKTKNIQYF.

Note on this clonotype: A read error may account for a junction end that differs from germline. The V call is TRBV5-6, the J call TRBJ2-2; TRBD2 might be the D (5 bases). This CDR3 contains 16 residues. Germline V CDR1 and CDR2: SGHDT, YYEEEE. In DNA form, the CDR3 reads TGTGCCAGCAGCACGCCCCTAGACGGGGTCACCGGGAAGCTGTTTTTT. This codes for CASSTPLDGVTGKLFF.

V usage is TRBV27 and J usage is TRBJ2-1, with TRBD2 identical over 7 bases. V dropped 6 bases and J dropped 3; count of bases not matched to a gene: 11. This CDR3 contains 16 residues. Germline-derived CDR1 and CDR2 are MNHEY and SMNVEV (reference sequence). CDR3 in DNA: TGTGCCAGCAGGGGCGGGAGCCCTATATACTACAATGAGCAGTTCTTC. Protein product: CASRGGSPIYYNEQFF.

The CDR3 DNA is TGTGCCAGCAGTGCCGACAGGGTTGCTTCACCCCTCCACTTT. Its translation is CASSADRVASPLHF. This chain joins TRBV12-3 or TRBV12-4 and TRBJ1-6; 7 bases align to TRBD1. This CDR3 contains 14 residues. The J segment lost 9 bases and the V segment lost 5 bases, leaving 7 bases of the junction unmatched.

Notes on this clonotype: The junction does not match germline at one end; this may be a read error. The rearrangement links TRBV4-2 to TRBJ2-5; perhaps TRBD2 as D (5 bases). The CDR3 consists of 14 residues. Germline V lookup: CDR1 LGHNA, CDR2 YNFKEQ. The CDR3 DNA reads TGTGCCAACAGCCGCACAGCGGACCAAGAGACCCGGTACTTC. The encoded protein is CANSRTADQETRYF.

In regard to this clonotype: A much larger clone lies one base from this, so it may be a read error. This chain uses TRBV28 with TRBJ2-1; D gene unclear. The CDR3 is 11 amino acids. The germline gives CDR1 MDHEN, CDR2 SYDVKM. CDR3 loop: CANSLKGEQFF. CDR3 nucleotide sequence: TGTGCCAACAGTTTGAAGGGTGAGCAGTTCTTC.

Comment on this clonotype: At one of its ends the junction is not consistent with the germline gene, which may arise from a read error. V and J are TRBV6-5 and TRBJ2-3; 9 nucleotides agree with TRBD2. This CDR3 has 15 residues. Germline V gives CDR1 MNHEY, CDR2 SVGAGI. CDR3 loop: CASSLAGVRTDTRYF. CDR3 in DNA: TGTGCCAGCAGTTTAGCGGGAGTGAGGACAGATACGCGGTATTTT.

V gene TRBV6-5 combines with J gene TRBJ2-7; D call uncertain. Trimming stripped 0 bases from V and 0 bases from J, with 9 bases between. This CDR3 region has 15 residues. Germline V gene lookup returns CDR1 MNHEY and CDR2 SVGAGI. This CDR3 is CASSYSQARSYEQYF. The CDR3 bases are TGTGCCAGCAGTTACTCACAAGCCCGCTCCTACGAGCAGTACTTC.

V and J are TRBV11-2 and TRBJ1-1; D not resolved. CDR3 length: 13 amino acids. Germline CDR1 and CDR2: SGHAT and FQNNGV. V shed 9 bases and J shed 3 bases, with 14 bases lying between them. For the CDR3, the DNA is TGTGCCAGTAACTTCCACATCGACACTGAAGCTTTCTTT. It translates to CASNFHIDTEAFF.

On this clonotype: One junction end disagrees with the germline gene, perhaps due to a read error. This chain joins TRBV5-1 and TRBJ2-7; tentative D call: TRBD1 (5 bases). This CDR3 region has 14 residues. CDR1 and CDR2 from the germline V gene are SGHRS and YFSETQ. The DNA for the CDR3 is TGCGCTAGCAGTTTGGACAACCAAGCCTACGAGCAGTACTTC. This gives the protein CASSLDNQAYEQYF.

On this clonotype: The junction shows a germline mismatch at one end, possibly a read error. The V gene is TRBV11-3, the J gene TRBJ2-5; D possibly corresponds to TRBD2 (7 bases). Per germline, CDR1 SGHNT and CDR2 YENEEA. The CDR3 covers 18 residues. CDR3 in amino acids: CASSLALATGGRQETQNF. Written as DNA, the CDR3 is TGTGCCAGCAGCTTAGCGTTGGCGACGGGGGGCCGGCAAGAGACCCAGAACTTC.

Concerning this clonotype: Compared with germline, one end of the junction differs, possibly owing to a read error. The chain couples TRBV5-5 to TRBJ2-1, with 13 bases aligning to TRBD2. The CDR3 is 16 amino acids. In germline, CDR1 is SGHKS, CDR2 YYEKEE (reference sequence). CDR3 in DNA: TGTGCCAGCAGCTCCGGACTAGCGGGAGTTTACATTGAGCAGTTCTTC. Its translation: CASSSGLAGVYIEQFF.

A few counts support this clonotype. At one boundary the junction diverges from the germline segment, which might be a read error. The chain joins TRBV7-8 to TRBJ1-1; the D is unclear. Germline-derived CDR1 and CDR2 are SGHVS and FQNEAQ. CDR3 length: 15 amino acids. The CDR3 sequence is CDSSPRPKGNTEAFF. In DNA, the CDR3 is TGTGACAGCAGCCCCCGGCCTAAGGGAAACACTGAAGCTTTCTTT.

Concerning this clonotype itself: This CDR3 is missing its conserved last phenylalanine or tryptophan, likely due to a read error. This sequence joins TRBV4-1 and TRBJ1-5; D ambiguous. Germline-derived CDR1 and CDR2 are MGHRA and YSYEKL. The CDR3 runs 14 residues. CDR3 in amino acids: CANSQLPGNQPQHS. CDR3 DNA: TGCGCCAACAGCCAACTCCCGGGCAATCAGCCCCAGCATTCT.

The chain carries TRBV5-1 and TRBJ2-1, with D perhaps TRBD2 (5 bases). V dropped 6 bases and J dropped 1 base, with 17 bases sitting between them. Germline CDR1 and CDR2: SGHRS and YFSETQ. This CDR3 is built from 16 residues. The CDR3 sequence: CASTPSPDYSYNEQFF. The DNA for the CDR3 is TGCGCCAGCACCCCGTCCCCAGACTATTCCTACAATGAGCAGTTCTTC.

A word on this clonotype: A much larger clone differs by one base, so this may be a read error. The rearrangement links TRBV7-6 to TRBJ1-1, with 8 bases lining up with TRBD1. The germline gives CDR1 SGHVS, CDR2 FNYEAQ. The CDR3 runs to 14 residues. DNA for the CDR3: TGTGCCAACAGCTTAGCGCAGGGGGCCACTGAAGCTTTCTTT. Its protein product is CANSLAQGATEAFF.

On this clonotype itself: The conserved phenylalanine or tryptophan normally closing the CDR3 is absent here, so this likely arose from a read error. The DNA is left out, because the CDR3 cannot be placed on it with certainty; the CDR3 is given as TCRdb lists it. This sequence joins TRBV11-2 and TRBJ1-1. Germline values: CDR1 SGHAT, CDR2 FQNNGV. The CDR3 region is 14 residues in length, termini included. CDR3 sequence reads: CASSLGGGDTEALI.

The CDR3 is CASSLRQRAGEFF. CDR3 in DNA: TGTGCCAGCAGCTTAAGGCAACGTGCGGGAGAGTTCTTC. The gene calls are TRBV11-1 and TRBJ2-1; TRBD2 agrees at 7 bases. The CDR3 is 13 residues long. From germline, CDR1 is SGHAT and CDR2 FQDESV (reference sequence). V was clipped by 2 bases and J by 14 bases; unmatched bases: 9.